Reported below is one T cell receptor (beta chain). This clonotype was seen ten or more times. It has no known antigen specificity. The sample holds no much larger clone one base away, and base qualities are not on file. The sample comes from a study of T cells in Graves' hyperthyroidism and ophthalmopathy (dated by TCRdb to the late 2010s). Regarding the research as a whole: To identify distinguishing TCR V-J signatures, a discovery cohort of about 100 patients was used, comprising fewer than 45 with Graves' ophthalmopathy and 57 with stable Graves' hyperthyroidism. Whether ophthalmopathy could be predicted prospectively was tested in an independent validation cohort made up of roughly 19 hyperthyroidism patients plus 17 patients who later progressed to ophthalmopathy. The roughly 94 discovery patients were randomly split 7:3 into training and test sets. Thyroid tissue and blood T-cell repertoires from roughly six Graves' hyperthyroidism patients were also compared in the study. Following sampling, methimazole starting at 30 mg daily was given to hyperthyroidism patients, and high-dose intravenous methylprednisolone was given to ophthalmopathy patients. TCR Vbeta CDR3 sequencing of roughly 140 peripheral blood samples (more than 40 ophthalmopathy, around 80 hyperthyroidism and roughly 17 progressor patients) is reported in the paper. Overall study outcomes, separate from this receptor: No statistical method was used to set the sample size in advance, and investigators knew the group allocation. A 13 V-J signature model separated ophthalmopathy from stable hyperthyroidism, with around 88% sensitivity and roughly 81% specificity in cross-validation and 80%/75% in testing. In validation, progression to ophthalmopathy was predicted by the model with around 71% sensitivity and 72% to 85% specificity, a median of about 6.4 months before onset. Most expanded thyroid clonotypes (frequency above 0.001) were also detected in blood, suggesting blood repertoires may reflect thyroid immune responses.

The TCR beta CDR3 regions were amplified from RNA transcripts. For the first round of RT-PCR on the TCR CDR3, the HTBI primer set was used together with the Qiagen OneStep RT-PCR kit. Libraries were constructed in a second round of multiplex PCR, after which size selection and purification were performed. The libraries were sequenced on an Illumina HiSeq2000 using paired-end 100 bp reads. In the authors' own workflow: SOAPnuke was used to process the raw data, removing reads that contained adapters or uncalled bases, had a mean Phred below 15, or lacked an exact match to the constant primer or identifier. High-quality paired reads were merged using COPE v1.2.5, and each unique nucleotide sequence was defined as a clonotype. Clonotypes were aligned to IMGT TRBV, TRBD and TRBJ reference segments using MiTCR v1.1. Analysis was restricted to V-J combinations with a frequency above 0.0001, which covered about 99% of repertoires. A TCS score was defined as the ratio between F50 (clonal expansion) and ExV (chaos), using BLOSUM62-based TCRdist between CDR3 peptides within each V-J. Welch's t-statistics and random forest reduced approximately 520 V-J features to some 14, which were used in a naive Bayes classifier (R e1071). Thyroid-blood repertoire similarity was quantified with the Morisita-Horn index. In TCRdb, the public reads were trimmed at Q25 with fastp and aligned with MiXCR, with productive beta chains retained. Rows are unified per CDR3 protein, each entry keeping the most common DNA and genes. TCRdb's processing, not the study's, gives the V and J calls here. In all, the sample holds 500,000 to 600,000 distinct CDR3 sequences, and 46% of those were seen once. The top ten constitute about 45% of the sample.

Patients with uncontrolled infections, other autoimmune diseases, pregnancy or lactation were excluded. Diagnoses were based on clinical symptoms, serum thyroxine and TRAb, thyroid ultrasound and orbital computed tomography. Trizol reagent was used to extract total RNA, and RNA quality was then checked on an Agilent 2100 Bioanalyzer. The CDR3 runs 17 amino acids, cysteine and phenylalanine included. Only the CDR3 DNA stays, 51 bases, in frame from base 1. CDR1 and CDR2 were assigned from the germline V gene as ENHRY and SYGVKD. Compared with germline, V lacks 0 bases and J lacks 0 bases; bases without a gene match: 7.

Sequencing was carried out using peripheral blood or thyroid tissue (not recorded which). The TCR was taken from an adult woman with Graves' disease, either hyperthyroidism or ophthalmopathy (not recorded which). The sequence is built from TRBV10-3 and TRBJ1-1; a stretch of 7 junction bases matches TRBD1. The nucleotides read TGTGCCATCAGTGAGTCGGGCAGGGGGGCCTTGAACACTGAAGCTTTCTTT. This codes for CAISESGRGALNTEAFF.